This passage covers 13 T cell receptor beta chains from one sample sequenced in a study of Tregs in tolerant kidney transplant recipients. Sequencing was performed with immunoSEQ multiplex PCR; in TCRdb, only in-frame clones are kept and a portion is missing. The data show some 80,000 clones, around 98% seen once. This sample comprised CD4+ T cells from blood, obtained before the transplant. The receptors here all came from a human donor who received a combined kidney and bone marrow transplant.

The chain links TRBV18 to TRBJ2-5; 10 bases are shared with TRBD1. J gave up 5 bases and V 3 bases, and 6 bases lay outside the gene matches. This CDR3 is built from 15 residues. From germline, CDR1 is KGHSH and CDR2 LQKENI. CDR3 in DNA: TGTGCCAGCTCACCCATGACAGGGGGCGTTGAGACCCAGTACTTC. It encodes CASSPMTGGVETQYF.

V gene TRBV20-1 combines with J gene TRBJ1-1; D is uncertain. CDR1 DFQATT and CDR2 SNEGSKA come from the germline V gene (reference sequence). The CDR3 has 11 amino acids. Deletions cut 3 bases from V and 9 bases from J, with 11 bases between. CDR3 region: CSARHPQKAFF. For the CDR3, the DNA is TGCAGTGCTAGGCATCCTCAGAAAGCTTTCTTT.

The chain has TRBV5-1 and TRBJ2-7, with D perhaps TRBD2 (5 bases). With 0 bases removed from V and 6 bases from J, the gap between germline ends came to 10 bases. The CDR3 has 13 residues. Germline V gene data show CDR1 as SGHRS and CDR2 as YFSETQ. The CDR3 bases are TGCGCCAGCAGCTTGGTCCGGGAAGGCGAGCAGTACTTC. Translated, it gives CASSLVREGEQYF.

This chain links TRBV5-8 with TRBJ2-7; 16 positions agree with TRBD2. V shed 4 bases and J 6 bases; nucleotides not matched to a gene: 13. CDR1 and CDR2 from the germline V gene are SGHTS and YDEGEE. The CDR3 runs to 18 residues. The CDR3 loop is CASSTAGTSGGAFVEQYF. In nucleotides, the CDR3 is TGTGCCAGCAGCACGGCCGGGACTAGCGGGGGGGCCTTCGTCGAGCAGTACTTC.

The chain links TRBV9 to TRBJ2-7; perhaps TRBD2 as D (6 bases). Trimming took off 3 bases at V and 6 bases at J, with 16 bases between the two ends. CDR1 and CDR2 (germline): SGDLS, YYNGEE. The CDR3 runs to 14 residues. In DNA, the CDR3 is TGTGCCAGCAGCGCCCACGGGAGTGGGGTCGAGCAGTACTTC. It codes for CASSAHGSGVEQYF.

This chain links TRBV19 with TRBJ2-5; the match to TRBD1 covers 9 bases. Germline V gene data show CDR1 as LNHDA and CDR2 as SQIVND (reference sequence). This CDR3 spans 14 amino acids. The ends lost 6 bases at V and 4 bases at J; junction bases unmatched: 6. The CDR3 reads CASRQQGAGETQYF. The CDR3 region has the DNA TGTGCCAGTAGACAACAGGGGGCTGGAGAGACCCAGTACTTC.

The chain carries TRBV5-6 and TRBJ2-1; 7 bases fit TRBD1. V lost 4 bases to trimming and J lost 0 bases; unmatched junction nucleotides: 10. Germline-derived CDR1 and CDR2 are SGHDT and YYEEEE. The CDR3 is 17 amino acids. CDR3 coding DNA: TGTGCCAGCAGCCTATTGCGACAGGGCAGCTCCTACAATGAGCAGTTCTTC. This gives the protein CASSLLRQGSSYNEQFF.

This chain connects TRBV21-1 to TRBJ1-5; the table's D call, TRBD1, was not checked against the DNA. TRBV21-1 is recorded as a pseudogene. The CDR3 runs to 21 residues. The CDR3 region has the DNA TGTGCCAGCAGCACTAGACAGGGGGCTACCTCTAGGGACTATAGCAATCAGCCCCAGCATTTT. This sequence encodes CASSTRQGATSRDYSNQPQHF.

This rearrangement joins TRBV10-3 to TRBJ2-3, with 7 nucleotides matching TRBD1. Germline V gene sequence: CDR1 ENHRY, CDR2 SYGVKD. This CDR3 contains 13 residues. V shed 9 bases, J shed 3 bases, and the junction held 6 bases outside the gene matches. In nucleotides, the CDR3 is TGTGCCATTCAGGACAGGACGACAGATACGCAGTATTTT. This encodes CAIQDRTTDTQYF.

This chain joins TRBV11-2 and TRBJ1-2, with 8 positions matching TRBD1. Germline V gene sequence: CDR1 SGHAT, CDR2 FQNNGV. CDR3 length equals 15 residues. V was pared by 4 bases and J by 3 bases, with 7 bases of the junction left unmatched. CDR3 protein: CASSSLGQGHYGYTF. CDR3 nucleotides: TGTGCCAGCAGCTCCCTTGGACAGGGCCACTATGGCTACACCTTC.

The rearrangement joins TRBV6-4 to TRBJ1-1, with 9 bases lining up with TRBD1. Germline V gene sequence: CDR1 MRHNA, CDR2 SNTAGT. Losses at the gene ends were 6 bases for V and 3 bases for J; bases not matched to a gene: 8. The CDR3 loop spans 15 amino acids. The CDR3 DNA follows: TGTGCCAGCAGAGAATTACAGGGGGCCCACACTGAAGCTTTCTTT. It is translated as CASRELQGAHTEAFF.

The chain employs TRBV13 and TRBJ1-6; TRBD1 matches 10 bases. Germline V gives CDR1 PRHDT, CDR2 FYEKMQ (reference sequence). The V gene end was trimmed by 4 bases and the J gene end by 3 bases; junction bases not matched to a gene: 6. There are 17 residues in the CDR3. The CDR3 here is CASSSDRGRHYNSPLHF. Here the CDR3 DNA reads TGTGCCAGCAGCTCCGACAGGGGGCGTCACTATAATTCACCCCTCCACTTT.

The rearrangement joins TRBV19 to TRBJ2-5; a weak D match, TRBD2 (6 bases). The CDR3 spans 16 residues. The germline CDR1 and CDR2 sequences are LNHDA and SQIVND (reference sequence). V was trimmed by 3 bases and J by 5 bases, leaving 19 bases between them. CDR3 nucleotide sequence: TGTGCCAGTAGTATCTCCAAGGGACTTAAGAGGGAGACCCAGTACTTC. As protein: CASSISKGLKRETQYF.